The clone carrying this T cell receptor beta chain appeared a few times. No donor had another autoimmune disease or recent infection within four weeks. The sample belongs to a study of type 1 and type 2 diabetes patients. The CDR3 is 11 amino acids. CDR1 and CDR2 (germline): MNHNY, SVGAGI (reference sequence). V lost 6 bases, J lost 8 bases, and 10 bases lay in between. PCR was run on genomic DNA. A primer set of 30 forward and 13 reverse primers amplified the CDR3. TCRdb re-analysed the multiplex PCR reads in MiXCR, keeping a single row per CDR3 protein. The sample includes approximately 260,000 distinct CDR3 sequences, approximately 50% of them seen just once.

Material: peripheral blood mononuclear cells (PBMCs). The rearrangement links TRBV6-6 to TRBJ1-2; TRBD1 might be the D (6 bases). The clonotype comes from a man younger than 30 with type 2 diabetes. CDR3: CASSHQGGYTF. The CDR3 DNA reads as TGTGCCAGCAGCCACCAGGGGGGCTACACCTTC.